The subject of this entry is one TCR beta chain. The specificity of this receptor is unknown. No much larger clonotype is one base removed from it; base qualities were not supplied. TCRbeta CDR3 regions were amplified from genomic DNA using the immunoSEQ Assay, a bias-controlled multiplex PCR. On the authors' methods: The number of nucleated cells in each sample was estimated from the amplification of reference gene primers within the assay. To quantify the absolute abundance of each unique TCRbeta CDR3 rearrangement, sequence reads were collapsed and filtered. For each sample, productive Simpson clonality was calculated as the square root of Simpson's diversity index over productive rearrangements. Not all clones reach the TCRdb copy of this immuneACCESS table, which keeps in-frame sequences only. Checked studies attribute under half of the gap to unresolved V genes and leave the rest unexplained. V and J calls and clone size are those listed in that table; D and trimming were worked out from the DNA. The sample table lists about 49,000 clones, more than 80% of them with a count of one. 1% of the sample is taken by the ten largest.

One collaborating source in Seattle enrolled patients during active infection and followed them longitudinally through the course of disease. Each collaborating institution followed its own protocols to collect whole blood in K2EDTA tubes. For TCRbeta analysis, collaborators shipped samples in one of three forms: frozen whole blood, isolated PBMCs, or DNA extracted from either of those sample types. The data stem from a study of blood T cell repertoires in COVID-19 (dated by TCRdb to the early 2020s). With respect to the entire study: Collaborator samples came from the United States, Italy and Spain and covered acute and convalescent phases of COVID-19. The material from the prospective study consisted of cDNA or gDNA derived from T cells, B-cell-depleted T cells, or PBMCs. Deeply sampled blood TCRbeta repertoires from subjects exposed to, actively infected with, or recovered from COVID-19 were included in the dataset. The repertoires were made available in a free public database intended to serve as a resource for research on the immune response to SARS-CoV-2. The samples were drawn from the first 160 participants of the ongoing ImmuneRACE study and from 1,254 subjects provided by 6 global collaborators. The sample metadata nearly always contained a de-identified subject ID, COVID-19 status, age in years and sex. HLA class I and class II types, where available, came from metadata supplied by the sample provider rather than from assay-based typing. Broader findings and caveats from the paper: The quantity of clinical and demographic metadata differed by source and by participant and was supplied without curation.

This receptor was identified in a man aged 55 to 69 with COVID-19, enrolled during active disease. The sample comprised peripheral blood.

The base sequence is TGTGCCAGCAGCTTCCTCGGGACAGGGGATAGAGTGTCGAATGAGCAGTTCTTC. It encodes CASSFLGTGDRVSNEQFF. The rearranged chain carries TRBV11-3 and TRBJ2-1, with 10 bases matching TRBD1. From cysteine to phenylalanine, the CDR3 is 18 amino acids long. Only the CDR3 portion is preserved as DNA: 54 bases, with reading frame beginning at the first base. CDR1 and CDR2 are read off the germline V gene as SGHNT and YENEEA. Germline trimming amounts to 3 bases on V and 7 bases on J, with 15 as the count of junction bases outside the gene matches. Where the CDR3 stops, the reference TRBV11-3 and TRBJ2-1 genes take over; the full variable domain is EAGVVQSPRYKIIEKKQPVAFWCNPISGHNTLYWYLQNLGQGPELLIRYENEEAVDDSQLPKDRFSAERLKGVDSTLKIQPAELGDSAVYLCASSFLGTGDRVSNEQFFGPGTRLTVL.